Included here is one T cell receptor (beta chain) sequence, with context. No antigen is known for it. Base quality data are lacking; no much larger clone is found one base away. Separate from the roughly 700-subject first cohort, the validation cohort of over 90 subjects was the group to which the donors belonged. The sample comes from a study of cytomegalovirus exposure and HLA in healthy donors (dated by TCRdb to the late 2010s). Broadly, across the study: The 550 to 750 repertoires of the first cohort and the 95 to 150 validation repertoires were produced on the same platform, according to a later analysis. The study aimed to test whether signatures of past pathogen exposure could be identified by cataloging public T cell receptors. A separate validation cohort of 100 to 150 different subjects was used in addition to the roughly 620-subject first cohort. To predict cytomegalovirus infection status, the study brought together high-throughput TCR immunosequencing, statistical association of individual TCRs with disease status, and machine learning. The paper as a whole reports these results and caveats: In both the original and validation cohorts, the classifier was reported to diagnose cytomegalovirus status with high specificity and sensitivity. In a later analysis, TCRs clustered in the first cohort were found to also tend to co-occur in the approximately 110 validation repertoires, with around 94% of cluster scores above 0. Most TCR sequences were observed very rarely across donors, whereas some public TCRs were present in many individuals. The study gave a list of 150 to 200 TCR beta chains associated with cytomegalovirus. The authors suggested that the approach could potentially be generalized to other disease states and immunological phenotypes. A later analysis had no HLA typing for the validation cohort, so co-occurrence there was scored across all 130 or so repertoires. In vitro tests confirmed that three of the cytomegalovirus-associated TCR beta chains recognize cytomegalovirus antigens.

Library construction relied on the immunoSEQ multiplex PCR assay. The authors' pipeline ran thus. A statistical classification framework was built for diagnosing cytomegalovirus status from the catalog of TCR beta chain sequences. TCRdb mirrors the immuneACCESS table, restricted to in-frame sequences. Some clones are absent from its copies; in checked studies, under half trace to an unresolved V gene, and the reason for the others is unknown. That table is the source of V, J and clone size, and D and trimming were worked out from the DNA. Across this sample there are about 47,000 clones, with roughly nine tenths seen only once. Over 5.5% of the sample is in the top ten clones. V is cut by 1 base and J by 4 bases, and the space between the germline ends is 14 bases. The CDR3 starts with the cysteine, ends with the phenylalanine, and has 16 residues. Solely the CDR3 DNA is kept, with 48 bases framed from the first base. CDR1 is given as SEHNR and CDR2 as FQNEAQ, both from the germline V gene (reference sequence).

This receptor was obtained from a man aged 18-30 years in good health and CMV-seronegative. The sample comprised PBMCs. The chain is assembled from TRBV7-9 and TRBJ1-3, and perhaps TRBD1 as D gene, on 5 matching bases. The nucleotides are TGTGCCAGCAGCTTAGTTTCAGGGCGGCAGGGAAACACCATATATTTT. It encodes CASSLVSGRQGNTIYF.